Below, 28 T cell receptor beta chains from the same sample are listed, as sequenced in a study of shared clonotypes between healthy human individuals. Here immunoSEQ multiplex PCR was the method, and the copy in TCRdb shows in-frame clones only, minus some. The data show hundreds of thousands of clones, around nine tenths seen once. Sequenced material: memory CD8+ T cells sorted from blood. Subset meaning: CD45RO+ cells pooled with CCR7-negative TemRA cells. The receptor set was obtained from a man younger than 30 in good health.

This chain links TRBV4-1 with TRBJ2-7; TRBD2 aligns across 7 bases. The CDR3 runs to 17 residues. V shed 4 bases and J 0 bases; nucleotides not matched to a gene: 12. Germline-derived CDR1 and CDR2 are MGHRA and YSYEKL. The CDR3: CASSRLGLAASSYEQYF. In DNA form, the CDR3 reads TGCGCCAGCAGCCGCCTTGGGCTAGCGGCTAGCTCCTACGAGCAGTACTTC.

Concerning this clone: This specimen includes other DNA sequences encoding the same CDR3. The chain is built from TRBV5-1 and TRBJ2-7, with TRBD2 identical over 8 bases. J gave up 2 bases and V 0 bases, and 4 bases lay outside the gene matches. CDR3 length equals 15 residues. CDR1 and CDR2 (germline): SGHRS, YFSETQ. CDR3 DNA sequence: TGCGCCAGCAGCTTGGAGCTAGCGGGCACCTACGAGCAGTACTTC. Residues: CASSLELAGTYEQYF.

This chain connects TRBV7-9 to TRBJ1-4; unclear D gene. The CDR3 sequence is 14 residues long. The V and J ends lost 5 bases and 6 bases respectively, with 13 bases between them. Germline V lookup: CDR1 SEHNR, CDR2 FQNEAQ (reference sequence). This CDR3 is CASSLYDPYEKLFF. The CDR3 nucleotides read TGTGCCAGCAGCCTGTACGACCCTTATGAAAAACTGTTTTTT.

V is TRBV6-6 and J is TRBJ1-5, with D tentatively TRBD1 (5 bases). This CDR3 is built from 16 residues. Germline CDR1 MNHNY, CDR2 SVGAGI (reference sequence). V gave up 7 bases and J gave up 6 bases, with 22 bases separating them. The CDR3 protein is CASTLPGTSRGQPQHF. In nucleotides, the CDR3 is TGTGCCAGCACACTCCCTGGGACCTCAAGAGGTCAGCCCCAGCATTTT.

This rearrangement joins TRBV4-1 to TRBJ2-7; 12 bases align to TRBD1. Losses at the gene ends were 0 bases for V and 0 bases for J; bases not matched to a gene: 9. CDR1 and CDR2 (germline): MGHRA, YSYEKL. This CDR3 comprises 19 residues. CDR3 amino acids: CASSQEGGQGATLSYEQYF. As DNA, the CDR3 is TGCGCCAGCAGCCAAGAGGGGGGACAGGGGGCTACCCTCTCCTACGAGCAGTACTTC.

CDR3 nucleotide sequence: TGTGCCAGTAGTATAGTGGGCGGTGCTAGCACAGATACGCAGTATTTT. The encoded protein is CASSIVGGASTDTQYF. The chain carries TRBV19 and TRBJ2-3; D not certain. This CDR3 is 16 amino acids long. Germline V gene data show CDR1 as LNHDA and CDR2 as SQIVND (reference sequence). V gave up 1 base and J gave up 0 bases, with 11 bases separating them.

The chain recombines TRBV7-2 with TRBJ2-5; 8 nucleotides line up with TRBD1. The V segment lost 5 bases and the J segment 1 base; nucleotides outside the gene matches: 6. The CDR3 length is 15 residues. From germline, CDR1 is SGHTA and CDR2 FQGNSA. CDR3: CASSRTRGRQETQYF. Written as DNA, the CDR3 is TGTGCCAGCAGCCGAACCAGGGGGCGCCAAGAGACCCAGTACTTC.

This clone was observed a few times. This chain uses TRBV7-9 with TRBJ1-3; TRBD1 agrees at 8 bases. Germline CDR1 SEHNR, CDR2 FQNEAQ (reference sequence). The CDR3 spans 14 residues. V shed 8 bases, J shed 1 base, and the junction held 4 bases outside the gene matches. Here the CDR3 DNA reads TGTGCCAGCTTCCAGGGGGCATCTGGAAACACCATATATTTT. As protein: CASFQGASGNTIYF.

This chain links TRBV13 with TRBJ2-7; either TRBD1 or TRBD2 may supply D (5 bases each). Germline V gives CDR1 PRHDT, CDR2 FYEKMQ (reference sequence). The ends were cut back, 1 base at V and 1 base at J, with 8 bases in the middle. This CDR3 has 14 amino acids. The CDR3 DNA follows: TGTGCCAGCAGCTTAGATGGGGGTTCCTACGAGCAGTACTTC. Residues: CASSLDGGSYEQYF.

This chain uses TRBV5-1 with TRBJ1-2; 8 bases line up with TRBD1. V shed 0 bases, J shed 1 base, and the junction held 5 bases outside the gene matches. The CDR3 is made up of 16 amino acids. Germline CDR1 and CDR2: SGHRS and YFSETQ. CDR3 sequence: CASSLGTGPLNYGYTF. The CDR3 DNA is TGCGCCAGCAGCTTGGGGACAGGGCCTCTTAACTATGGCTACACCTTC.

The chain uses TRBV4-3 and TRBJ2-2; D not certain. V was trimmed by 1 base and J by 3 bases, leaving 3 bases between them. The CDR3 spans 13 residues. Germline values: CDR1 LGHNA, CDR2 YSLEER. The CDR3 nucleotides read TGCGCCAGCAGCCAAGGCCACACCGGGGAGCTGTTTTTT. The encoded protein is CASSQGHTGELFF.

The chain uses TRBV4-1 and TRBJ2-7; TRBD2 aligns across 12 bases. Unmatched junction bases numbered 8, after V lost 1 base and J lost 1 base. The germline CDR1 and CDR2 sequences are MGHRA and YSYEKL. The CDR3 loop spans 18 amino acids. CDR3 nucleotides: TGCGCCAGCAGCCAAGGTCCTAGCGGGGGGGCGAGATCCTACGAGCAGTACTTC. Protein: CASSQGPSGGARSYEQYF.

The genes are TRBV6-6 and TRBJ1-3; 8 bases are a match to TRBD1. The germline CDR1 and CDR2 sequences are MNHNY and SVGAGI (reference sequence). Losses at the gene ends were 6 bases for V and 0 bases for J; bases not matched to a gene: 4. This CDR3 is 15 amino acids long. For the CDR3, the DNA is TGTGCCAGCAGCGAGGACAGGGCCTCTGGAAACACCATATATTTT. Translation: CASSEDRASGNTIYF.

The rearrangement links TRBV6-6 to TRBJ2-7; D not resolved. The CDR3 extends over 11 amino acids. V was clipped by 6 bases and J by 4 bases, with 7 bases between them. Germline CDR1 reads MNHNY; CDR2 reads SVGAGI (reference sequence). DNA of the CDR3: TGTGCCAGCAGCTTGAATTACGAGCAGTACTTC. It yields the protein CASSLNYEQYF.

This chain joins TRBV27 and TRBJ2-3; 9 bases are shared with TRBD2. Germline CDR1 reads MNHEY; CDR2 reads SMNVEV (reference sequence). J lost 3 bases, V lost 3 bases, and 4 bases had no gene match. CDR3 length: 15 residues. This CDR3 reads CASSFSGSRTDTQYF. The CDR3 coding sequence is TGTGCCAGCAGTTTTAGCGGGAGTAGGACAGATACGCAGTATTTT.

This rearrangement joins TRBV7-2 to TRBJ2-7, with D perhaps matching TRBD2 (6 bases). The CDR3 is 13 residues long. Germline V gene data show CDR1 as SGHTA and CDR2 as FQGNSA. The V and J ends lost 6 bases and 2 bases respectively, with 11 bases between them. This CDR3 reads CASSYREPYEQYF. In DNA form, the CDR3 reads TGTGCCAGCAGTTACCGGGAGCCCTACGAGCAGTACTTC.

This clone occurred a few times. The rearrangement joins TRBV11-2 to TRBJ2-7; no clear D. CDR3 length: 13 residues. Trimming took off 1 base at V and 6 bases at J, with 10 bases between the two ends. Germline V CDR1 and CDR2: SGHAT, FQNNGV. In DNA, the CDR3 is TGTGCCAGCAGCTTAGGGGATTTGGGCGAGCAGTACTTC. Translated, it gives CASSLGDLGEQYF.

This chain joins TRBV6-5 and TRBJ2-7; the D gene is possibly TRBD1 (5 bases). The germline CDR1 and CDR2 sequences are MNHEY and SVGAGI. V was cut by 2 bases and J by 5 bases, with 10 bases left in between. The CDR3 has 13 residues. The CDR3 region is CASSYRQGDEQYF. The CDR3 coding sequence is TGTGCCAGCAGTTACCGCCAGGGTGACGAGCAGTACTTC.

This sequence joins TRBV27 and TRBJ1-2; possibly TRBD1 for D (5 bases). CDR1 is MNHEY, CDR2 SMNVEV, per germline (reference sequence). The CDR3 sequence is 14 residues long. V was clipped by 6 bases and J by 5 bases, with 16 bases between them. The CDR3 spells CASRPTGTEYGYTF. CDR3 bases: TGTGCCAGCAGACCCACCGGGACTGAATATGGCTACACCTTC.

The chain uses TRBV10-3 and TRBJ1-2; D is ambiguous. CDR3 length equals 16 residues. Trimming stripped 5 bases from V and 5 bases from J, with 21 bases between. In germline, CDR1 is ENHRY, CDR2 SYGVKD. In nucleotides, the CDR3 is TGTGCCATCAGTTACCCGGAGCGGGGAGGTAGTTATGGCTACACCTTC. Protein sequence: CAISYPERGGSYGYTF.

The chain carries TRBV15 and TRBJ2-3, with D uncertain. Germline assignment: CDR1 LNHNV and CDR2 YYDKDF (reference sequence). V was pared by 4 bases and J by 1 base, with 12 bases between. The CDR3 length is 15 residues. The chain's CDR3 is CATSTSWAGTDTQYF. CDR3 bases: TGTGCCACCAGCACCTCTTGGGCGGGCACAGATACGCAGTATTTT.

On this clone: In the same sample, other DNA sequences code for this CDR3. The V and J genes are TRBV5-6 and TRBJ2-7; D remains unclear. The CDR3 extends over 12 amino acids. The V gene's germline CDR1 is SGHDT and CDR2 YYEEEE. Trimming cost V 4 bases and J 2 bases, with 7 bases left between them. CDR3 bases: TGTGCCAGCAGCGTCAGTACCTACGAGCAGTACTTC. It specifies CASSVSTYEQYF.

V gene TRBV18 combines with J gene TRBJ1-6, with 7 bases aligning to TRBD1. The CDR3 is 15 amino acids. Trimming at V came to 3 bases and at J to 6 bases, leaving 5 bases not matched to a gene. Per the germline V gene, CDR1 is KGHSH and CDR2 is LQKENI. The DNA for the CDR3 is TGTGCCAGCTCACCCCAGGGGGATAGTAATTCACCCCTCCACTTT. Protein: CASSPQGDSNSPLHF.

The chain uses TRBV5-4 and TRBJ2-1; D uncertain. Between the trimmed V and J ends, which lost 1 base and 0 bases, there was a span of 5 bases. This CDR3 is built from 14 residues. Germline values: CDR1 SGHNT, CDR2 YYREEE (reference sequence). Written as DNA, the CDR3 is TGTGCCAGCAGCTTGTGGTACTCCTACAATGAGCAGTTCTTC. This encodes CASSLWYSYNEQFF.

The chain employs TRBV7-8 and TRBJ2-3, with unresolved D. With 1 base removed from V and 0 bases from J, the gap between germline ends came to 8 bases. This CDR3 is 15 amino acids long. The germline gives CDR1 SGHVS, CDR2 FQNEAQ. The CDR3 bases are TGTGCCAGCAGCTTAGGTGCGGTTAGCACAGATACGCAGTATTTT. It specifies CASSLGAVSTDTQYF.

This chain links TRBV27 with TRBJ2-7; D may correspond to TRBD1 or TRBD2 (5 bases each). Trimming cost V 1 base and J 1 base, with 11 bases left between them. CDR1 and CDR2 from the germline V gene are MNHEY and SMNVEV (reference sequence). CDR3 length equals 15 residues. The CDR3 DNA follows: TGTGCCAGCAGTTTATGGGGGAAGAGGTCCTACGAGCAGTACTTC. It encodes CASSLWGKRSYEQYF.

The chain carries TRBV13 and TRBJ2-1, with TRBD2 identical over 8 bases. The CDR3 contains 15 residues. J gave up 6 bases and V 3 bases, and 7 bases lay outside the gene matches. CDR1 and CDR2 (germline): PRHDT, FYEKMQ (reference sequence). DNA of the CDR3: TGTGCCAGCAGCTTTACTGGACTAGCCCTCAATGAGCAGTTCTTC. Protein sequence: CASSFTGLALNEQFF.

The chain has TRBV4-1 and TRBJ2-5, with TRBD1 as a possible D gene (6 bases). Trimming left V 4 bases short and J 3 bases short, with 9 bases between. The germline V gene encodes CDR1 MGHRA and CDR2 YSYEKL. The CDR3 totals 13 residues. CDR3 coding DNA: TGCGCCAGCAGCCCCCGGGACAAAGAGACCCAGTACTTC. Translating gives CASSPRDKETQYF.